Listed here are 23 T cell receptor beta chains from one sample, sequenced in a study of radiation and T cells in renal cell carcinoma. Time point: blood 2 weeks post-SBRT. Treatment defined: 15 Gy SBRT to primary tumor, nephrectomy 4 weeks later. Clones were sequenced by immunoSEQ multiplex PCR, and TCRdb holds only the in-frame ones, with some missing. The sample shows around 130,000 clones, more than 75% of them seen only once. Sequencing was performed on blood, taken from a patient whose treatment included radiotherapy and nephrectomy. The receptor source for this set is a woman in her sixties or seventies with renal cell carcinoma.

This chain connects TRBV19 to TRBJ1-3; tentative D call: TRBD1 (6 bases). The CDR3 consists of 16 residues. Germline CDR1 reads LNHDA; CDR2 reads SQIVND (reference sequence). V shed 9 bases and J shed 0 bases, with 18 bases lying between them. The DNA for the CDR3 is TGTGCCAGCAAGAGGGGGTCAGAGAGCTCTGGAAACACCATATATTTT. As protein: CASKRGSESSGNTIYF.

The chain is built from TRBV7-3 and TRBJ2-1; 10 nucleotides match TRBD1. The CDR3 contains 15 residues. J gave up 7 bases and V 5 bases, and 8 bases lay outside the gene matches. The V gene's germline CDR1 is SGHTA and CDR2 FQGTGA. The chain's CDR3 is CASSLGTGDINEQFF. The CDR3, as DNA: TGTGCCAGCAGCCTCGGGACAGGGGACATAAATGAGCAGTTCTTC.

The rearrangement uses TRBV4-2 and TRBJ2-2, with TRBD1 matching over 7 bases. Germline assignment: CDR1 LGHNA and CDR2 YNFKEQ. V lost 4 bases, J lost 6 bases, and 11 bases stayed unmatched. There are 16 residues in the CDR3. The CDR3 is CASSPQGGGWSGELFF. The CDR3 DNA reads TGTGCCAGCAGCCCGCAAGGGGGCGGTTGGTCCGGGGAGCTGTTTTTT.

This chain connects TRBV5-4 to TRBJ1-2; 8 bases match TRBD1. This CDR3 has 14 residues. Trimming removed 3 bases from V and 9 bases from J; junction bases left unmatched: 10. The germline V gene has CDR1 SGHNT and CDR2 YYREEE (reference sequence). The CDR3 DNA sequence: TGTGCCAGCAGCTCCCCGGGACAGGATTTGAGCTACACCTTC. Translated: CASSSPGQDLSYTF.

The chain joins TRBV7-2 to TRBJ2-1, with TRBD2 matching 10 bases. The germline V gene has CDR1 SGHTA and CDR2 FQGNSA. The CDR3 length is 14 residues. The V segment lost 6 bases and the J segment 6 bases; nucleotides outside the gene matches: 5. CDR3 region: CASRKAGGPNEQFF. Here the CDR3 DNA reads TGTGCCAGCAGAAAAGCGGGGGGGCCCAATGAGCAGTTCTTC.

V usage is TRBV19 and J usage is TRBJ1-1; no firm D call. With 3 bases removed from V and 2 bases from J, the gap between germline ends came to 10 bases. CDR3 length equals 14 residues. Germline CDR1 LNHDA, CDR2 SQIVND (reference sequence). CDR3 sequence: CASSIEGGNTEAFF. CDR3 DNA sequence: TGTGCCAGTAGTATTGAGGGCGGTAACACTGAAGCTTTCTTT.

The chain links TRBV7-2 to TRBJ1-3; D is uncertain. This CDR3 has 16 amino acids. V lost 4 bases, J lost 0 bases, and 13 bases lay in between. Germline loops: CDR1 SGHTA, CDR2 FQGNSA. CDR3 protein: CASSYPGSSSGNTIYF. The CDR3 region has the DNA TGTGCCAGCAGCTACCCGGGCTCCTCCTCTGGAAACACCATATATTTT.

This sequence joins TRBV6-1 and TRBJ2-5, with no clear D. The V gene's germline CDR1 is MNHNS and CDR2 SASEGT. There are 14 residues in the CDR3. V gave up 3 bases and J gave up 5 bases, with 13 bases separating them. The CDR3 DNA reads TGTGCCAGCAGTGATCCCGGTTTTGGGGAGACCCAGTACTTC. It codes for CASSDPGFGETQYF.

The gene calls are TRBV5-1 and TRBJ1-1; D uncertain. The V gene's germline CDR1 is SGHRS and CDR2 YFSETQ. V dropped 0 bases and J dropped 4 bases, with 13 bases sitting between them. The CDR3 runs 15 residues. This CDR3 reads CASSLVPGTGTEAFF. The CDR3 region has the DNA TGCGCCAGCAGCTTGGTTCCGGGTACGGGCACTGAAGCTTTCTTT.

The chain uses TRBV29-1 and TRBJ2-5; weak D call: TRBD1 (5 bases). V was pared by 7 bases and J by 5 bases, with 17 bases between. The CDR3 contains 13 residues. Germline CDR1 is SQVTM and CDR2 is ANQGSEA. CDR3 bases: TGCAGCGGTAAAGTGGGGCCAGGGGAGACCCAGTACTTC. Its translation: CSGKVGPGETQYF. Full variable domain (remainder filled in from reference TRBV29-1 and TRBJ2-5): SAVISQKPSRDICQRGTSLTIQCQVDSQVTMMFWYRQQPGQSLTLIATANQGSEATYESGFVIDKFPISRPNLTFSTLTVSNMSPEDSSIYLCSGKVGPGETQYFGPGTRLLVL.

This chain connects TRBV18 to TRBJ1-1, with 9 positions matching TRBD1. In germline, CDR1 is KGHSH, CDR2 LQKENI. Trimming removed 6 bases from V and 4 bases from J; junction bases left unmatched: 15. This CDR3 comprises 17 residues. In nucleotides, the CDR3 is TGTGCCAGCTCCCTTAAACCGGGACAGGGAGGAGGCACTGAAGCTTTCTTT. Its translation: CASSLKPGQGGGTEAFF. Looking up the rest from reference TRBV18 and TRBJ1-1 gives the full variable domain: NAGVMQNPRHLVRRRGQEARLRCSPMKGHSHVYWYRQLPEEGLKFMVYLQKENIIDESGMPKERFSAEFPKEGPSILRIQQVVRGDSAAYFCASSLKPGQGGGTEAFFGQGTRLTVV.

The chain carries TRBV5-1 and TRBJ2-1; 8 bases fit TRBD1. The germline V gene encodes CDR1 SGHRS and CDR2 YFSETQ. Trimming took 6 bases from V and 6 from J; bases not matched to a gene: 8. The CDR3 is made up of 14 amino acids. In DNA, the CDR3 is TGCGCCAGCACCCGGGACAGGCTTCTCAATGAGCAGTTCTTC. Translating it yields CASTRDRLLNEQFF.

The V call is TRBV7-6, the J call TRBJ2-1; TRBD2 agrees at 7 bases. The CDR3 is made up of 16 amino acids. The V gene end was trimmed by 1 base and the J gene end by 3 bases; junction bases not matched to a gene: 6. CDR1 and CDR2 from the germline V gene are SGHVS and FNYEAQ. This CDR3 reads CASSLEFGGIYNEQFF. CDR3 in DNA: TGTGCCAGCAGCTTAGAGTTCGGGGGGATCTACAATGAGCAGTTCTTC.

V is TRBV6-6 and J is TRBJ1-2; D unclear. Germline loops: CDR1 MNHNY, CDR2 SVGAGI (reference sequence). V gave up 2 bases and J gave up 2 bases, with 15 bases separating them. This CDR3 spans 16 amino acids. DNA of the CDR3: TGTGCCAGCAGTTACCCCTCCGGACGGGGAAACTATGGCTACACCTTC. Translated, it gives CASSYPSGRGNYGYTF.

The V call is TRBV7-8, the J call TRBJ2-7; TRBD2 is a possible D gene (7 bases). The CDR3 has 19 residues. The V and J ends lost 0 bases and 3 bases respectively, with 24 bases between them. The germline V gene encodes CDR1 SGHVS and CDR2 FQNEAQ. The CDR3 nucleotides read TGTGCCAGCAGCTTAGCGCTGTCTTTAGGCGGGGGCCTCCACTACGAGCAGTACTTC. This codes for CASSLALSLGGGLHYEQYF.

The rearrangement joins TRBV5-1 to TRBJ1-1, with TRBD1 matching 8 bases. Unmatched junction bases numbered 7, after V lost 3 bases and J lost 0 bases. CDR3 length: 16 residues. Germline assignment: CDR1 SGHRS and CDR2 YFSETQ. The CDR3 here is CASSWGDRGLNTEAFF. The CDR3 bases are TGCGCCAGCAGCTGGGGAGACAGGGGTCTGAACACTGAAGCTTTCTTT.

The chain carries TRBV11-3 and TRBJ2-1, with TRBD2 identical over 8 bases. Losses at the gene ends were 4 bases for V and 12 bases for J; bases not matched to a gene: 5. CDR3 length: 12 amino acids. From germline, CDR1 is SGHNT and CDR2 YENEEA. The DNA of the CDR3 is TGTGCCAGCAGCTGGGGGAGCGGGGGGCAGTTCTTC. Amino acids: CASSWGSGGQFF.

The chain is built from TRBV19 and TRBJ1-1, with D tentatively TRBD1 (5 bases). Germline V CDR1 and CDR2: LNHDA, SQIVND (reference sequence). The CDR3 covers 17 residues. V dropped 5 bases and J dropped 0 bases, with 19 bases sitting between them. CDR3 sequence (DNA): TGTGCCAGTAGTGCGAGGGTTGGGATGGGGGTGAACACTGAAGCTTTCTTT. Its protein product is CASSARVGMGVNTEAFF.

This clone was detected once. The rearrangement uses TRBV4-2 and TRBJ2-3, with 14 bases identical to TRBD2. Germline V gene data show CDR1 as LGHNA and CDR2 as YNFKEQ. The trim removed 0 bases at V and 8 bases at J, leaving 1 base unmatched. The CDR3 loop spans 15 amino acids. The CDR3 here is CASSQEGLAGGTQYF. The CDR3 DNA follows: TGTGCCAGCAGCCAAGAAGGACTAGCGGGGGGTACGCAGTATTTT.

The V gene is TRBV10-3, the J gene TRBJ2-7; 12 nucleotides match TRBD1. Unmatched junction bases numbered 7, after V lost 3 bases and J lost 4 bases. Germline-derived CDR1 and CDR2 are ENHRY and SYGVKD. This CDR3 has 16 amino acids. The CDR3, as DNA: TGTGCCATCAGTGATCTAAGGGACAGGGGGCAATACGAGCAGTACTTC. Protein sequence: CAISDLRDRGQYEQYF.

This chain connects TRBV4-3 to TRBJ2-1; TRBD2 matches 8 bases. This CDR3 region has 17 residues. Germline V gene sequence: CDR1 LGHNA, CDR2 YSLEER. Germline trimming cut 2 bases from V and 3 bases from J; bases unmatched to any gene: 9. This CDR3 is CASSQSGLAGRYNEQFF. Here the CDR3 DNA reads TGCGCCAGCAGCCAATCGGGGCTAGCGGGCCGCTACAATGAGCAGTTCTTC.

V usage is TRBV4-1 and J usage is TRBJ2-3; D is tentatively TRBD1 or TRBD2 (8 bases each). The germline V and J ends were trimmed by 0 bases and 6 bases, with 19 bases remaining between them. Per germline, CDR1 MGHRA and CDR2 YSYEKL. This CDR3 is built from 17 residues. The CDR3: CASSQDLAGGGGDTQYF. The CDR3 DNA reads TGCGCCAGCAGCCAAGACCTAGCAGGGGGCGGGGGGGATACGCAGTATTTT.

This chain links TRBV4-1 with TRBJ1-2; a weak D match, TRBD1 (5 bases). The CDR3 has 15 amino acids. V shed 2 bases and J shed 4 bases, with 14 bases lying between them. Germline CDR1 reads MGHRA; CDR2 reads YSYEKL. The CDR3 reads CASSQLPDRVYGYTF. CDR3 nucleotide sequence: TGCGCCAGCAGCCAACTTCCTGACAGAGTCTATGGCTACACCTTC.